The source of this TCR beta chain is a study of T cells after yellow fever vaccination. Study outcomes and limitations: Repertoires sorted by FACS could include abundant clonotypes that are contaminants from the bulk population.

The sample holds a few counts of this clonotype. Its antigen is unknown. Trimming at V came to 0 bases and at J to 5 bases, leaving 11 bases not matched to a gene. Germline V gene lookup returns CDR1 DFQATT and CDR2 SNEGSKA (reference sequence). The CDR3 length is 16 residues. TCRdb ran MiXCR on the 5' RACE reads and lists one entry per CDR3 protein. The sample lists nearly 350,000 distinct CDR3 sequences; about 7.8% were seen once. This clonotype originated in a man aged 18 to 29 who received the YFV17D yellow fever vaccine. Sequences were derived from PBMCs, sampled roughly 45 days after the first yellow fever vaccination. This chain joins TRBV20-1 and TRBJ1-1; TRBD1 matches at 8 bases. Here the CDR3 DNA reads TGCAGTGCTAGAGATGGGGTCGCAGGGGGCCGTACTGAAGCTTTCTTT. Its protein product is CSARDGVAGGRTEAFF.